A selection of T cell receptor beta chains follows, all from one sample in a study of control samples from healthy donors and cancer patients. Measured with immunoSEQ multiplex PCR; TCRdb has only the in-frame clones, and not every one. Among 95,000 to 130,000 clones listed, about 94% were seen once. The sequencing sample was made of blood. The receptor set was obtained from a man aged 25-40 years in good health. The CDR3 runs from the conserved cysteine through the conserved F or W. Each record gives: clone size, J gene, V gene, D gene, CDR3 DNA, CDR3 protein. D genes are given only for firm matches. Clone size, where shown, is once, few, many, or a class for clones that have expanded.

>-|TRBJ1-2|TRBV27|-
TGTGCCAGCAGACCTTTGTCCGGGGGAAACTATGGCTACACCTTC
CASRPLSGGNYGYTF
>-|TRBJ1-1|TRBV7-9|TRBD1
TGTGCCAGCAGCGCACAGGGGGCTGAAGCTTTCTTT
CASSAQGAEAFF
>-|TRBJ1-4|TRBV5-1|-
TGCGCCAGCAGCCCTGACCGGGTCGAAAAACTGTTTTTT
CASSPDRVEKLFF
>once|TRBJ2-5|TRBV9|-
TGTGCCAGCAGCGTAGGTAGGACAGTTCAAGAGACCCAGTACTTC
CASSVGRTVQETQYF
>once|TRBJ1-2|TRBV19|TRBD1
TGTGCCAGTAGTAGGGGACAGGGGGCTTATGGCTACACCTTC
CASSRGQGAYGYTF
>-|TRBJ1-4|TRBV21-1|-
TGTGCCAGCAGCAAAGCAAAGCAAGAGGGACACCATGAAAAACTGTTTTTT
CASSKAKQEGHHEKLFF
>-|TRBJ1-4|TRBV18|TRBD1
TGTGCCAGCCAAAGGACAGGGGGGTACGCAACTAATGAAAAACTGTTTTTT
CASQRTGGYATNEKLFF
>once|TRBJ2-6|TRBV28|-
TGTGCCAGCACCCCGGCTGACAACTCTGGGGCCAACGTCCTGACTTTC
CASTPADNSGANVLTF
>-|TRBJ1-1|TRBV7-9|TRBD1
TGTGCCAGCAGCGAAAGGGGGCAAATGAACACTGAAGCTTTCTTT
CASSERGQMNTEAFF
>-|TRBJ2-5|TRBV7-8|-
TGTGCCAGCAGCCACCCTCTTAGCGAAGAGACCCAGTACTTC
CASSHPLSEETQYF
>-|TRBJ1-1|TRBV11-2|TRBD1
TGTGCCAGCAGCTCCTGGACAGGGGGAGCTTTCTTT
CASSSWTGGAFF
>-|TRBJ1-5|TRBV2|TRBD1
TGTGCCAGCAGGGGGACAGACAATCAGCCCCAGCATTTT
CASRGTDNQPQHF
>-|TRBJ1-5|TRBV6-5|TRBD1
TGTGCCAGCAGCCCACAGGGGGCGAGCAATCAGCCCCAGCATTTT
CASSPQGASNQPQHF
>once|TRBJ2-1|TRBV3-1/TRBV3-2|-
TGTGCCAGCAGCCAAGGAGGGACACCCGGGAAGTTCTTC
CASSQGGTPGKFF
>-|TRBJ1-1|TRBV18|-
TGTGCCAGCTCACGGGGGCAGGGCACTGAAGCTTTCTTT
CASSRGQGTEAFF
>-|TRBJ2-2|TRBV6-4|TRBD2
TGTGCCAGCAGTGAGCTAGCGGGGGGCACCGGGGAGCTGTTTTTT
CASSELAGGTGELFF
>-|TRBJ1-2|TRBV6-1|TRBD1
TGTGCCAGCAGAATTGGGACAGGGGTTGGCTACACCTTC
CASRIGTGVGYTF
>-|TRBJ2-7|TRBV6-5|-
TGTGCCAGCAGTTACTTTCCGGGACCGGACTACGAGCAGTACTTC
CASSYFPGPDYEQYF
>-|TRBJ1-1|TRBV19|-
TGTGCCAGTAGTCGCAAGGGTTTGGGCACTGAAGCTTTCTTT
CASSRKGLGTEAFF
>-|TRBJ2-5|TRBV5-4|TRBD2
TGTGCCAGCAGCTTGCGGGGTAGCGGGGTCCTCCAAGAGACCCAGTACTTC
CASSLRGSGVLQETQYF
>-|TRBJ2-3|TRBV7-6|-
TGTGCCAGCAGCCTAAGTAGGGGAGATACGCAGTATTTT
CASSLSRGDTQYF
>-|TRBJ2-1|TRBV19|-
TGTGCCAGTAGTATAGGCCGGACAGTCTACAATGAGCAGTTCTTC
CASSIGRTVYNEQFF
>-|TRBJ2-2|TRBV6-5|TRBD1
TGTGCCAGCGGGGACAGGGTTGACACCGGGGAGCTGTTTTTT
CASGDRVDTGELFF
>-|TRBJ2-5|TRBV9|TRBD2
TGTGCCAGCAGTACCGCGGGGGAGGAGACCCAGTACTTC
CASSTAGEETQYF
>-|TRBJ2-5|TRBV5-1|-
TGCGCCAGCAGCTTGGGGGCGGGCGCAGCGGAGACCCAGTACTTC
CASSLGAGAAETQYF
>-|TRBJ1-2|TRBV9|TRBD1
TGTGCCAGCAGCGTCCCGGTTCCCGGGACAGGGGGCAATGGCTACACCTTC
CASSVPVPGTGGNGYTF
>-|TRBJ1-3|TRBV5-1|TRBD1
TGCGCCAGCACCCGACAGGGGAGCTCTGGAAACACCATATATTTT
CASTRQGSSGNTIYF
>-|TRBJ1-1|TRBV28|TRBD1
TGTGTCAGCAGTCCGACAGGGATCCCTGAAGCTTTCTTT
CVSSPTGIPEAFF
>-|TRBJ2-5|TRBV5-1|-
TGCGCCAGCAGATGGACAGATCAAGAGACCCAGTACTTC
CASRWTDQETQYF
>once|TRBJ2-3|TRBV11-2|-
TGTGCCAGCAGCTTGGTGGGGCGCAGCACAGATACGCAGTATTTT
CASSLVGRSTDTQYF
>-|TRBJ1-2|TRBV6-5|-
TGTGCCAGCGCACCAGCTTGGTTAAACGGCTACACCTTC
CASAPAWLNGYTF
>-|TRBJ1-2|TRBV3-1/TRBV3-2|TRBD1
TGTGCCGGCAGCCGCGGACAGGGCTATGGCTACACCTTC
CAGSRGQGYGYTF
>-|TRBJ2-7|TRBV11-2|TRBD2
TGTGCCAGCAGCCGTACTAGCGGGGCCTCCTACGAGCAGTACTTC
CASSRTSGASYEQYF
>-|TRBJ2-1|TRBV19|TRBD2
TGTGCCAGTAGCCTAGCGGGGGGCCCCTACAATGAGCAGTTCTTC
CASSLAGGPYNEQFF
>few|TRBJ1-3|TRBV6-5|-
TGTGCCAGCAGTTACAAGTCGGCCTCTGGAAACACCATATATTTT
CASSYKSASGNTIYF
>-|TRBJ2-2|TRBV19|-
TGTGCCAGGTCTGAATGGGGGCCGAACACCGGGGAGCTGTTTTTT
CARSEWGPNTGELFF
>-|TRBJ2-2|TRBV10-2|-
TGCGCCAGCAGTGAAGGGAGCGGACTGAACACCGGGGAGCTGTTTTTT
CASSEGSGLNTGELFF
>-|TRBJ2-1|TRBV5-1|-
TGCGCCAGCAGCTTCCGGGACCCAGGAACTAGGAGCTCCTACAATGAGCAGTTCTTC
CASSFRDPGTRSSYNEQFF
>-|TRBJ2-7|TRBV29-1|-
TGCAGCGTTGAAAAGGACAACTCCTACGAGCAGTACTTC
CSVEKDNSYEQYF
>once|TRBJ1-1|TRBV5-1|-
TGCGCCAGCAGCCTCTCGAGTGGGGACACTGAAGCTTTCTTT
CASSLSSGDTEAFF
>-|TRBJ2-3|TRBV5-4|TRBD2
TGTGCCAGCAGCAGGGCTAGCGGGGGGGCAATAGATACGCAGTATTTT
CASSRASGGAIDTQYF
>-|TRBJ2-1|TRBV5-1|-
TGCGCCAGCAGCTTGGATGCTGAGCAGTTCTTC
CASSLDAEQFF
>-|TRBJ1-6|TRBV18|TRBD1
TGTGCCAGCTCAGTAGCTACAGGGGGCATCGGCTATAATTCACCCCTCCACTTT
CASSVATGGIGYNSPLHF
>-|TRBJ1-1|TRBV6-1|TRBD1
TGTGCCAGCAGTGAAGCATACAGGGGGATGAACACTGAAGCTTTCTTT
CASSEAYRGMNTEAFF
>-|TRBJ2-6|TRBV5-1|TRBD1
TGCGCCAGCATCCCGGGACAGGGTACAGCCGGGGCCAACGTCCTGACTTTC
CASIPGQGTAGANVLTF